This T cell receptor beta chain was documented in a study of T-cell memory formation after mild COVID-19. Study-wide results and limits: There was a balanced CD4/CD8 profile in clones contracting day 15 to 85, and later expanders leaned CD4+.

The CDR3 has 15 residues. Germline values: CDR1 LNHNV, CDR2 YYDKDF (reference sequence). The V end was cut by 4 bases, the J end by 3 bases, with 16 bases between. This clonotype was observed at least ten times. Its matching antigen is unknown. TCRdb re-derived calls from the 5' RACE reads in MiXCR, one entry per CDR3 protein. The sample lists under 8,500 distinct CDR3 sequences; around 32% were seen once. The V call is TRBV15, the J call TRBJ2-7; no clear D. The sample taken for sequencing was PBMCs or a T cell subset sorted from them (not recorded which). This receptor was taken from an adult woman who had mild COVID-19 (a few samples of this study predate the infection). Cell type and time point are not known. The CDR3 DNA is TGTGCCACCAGCACCAACAGACCCAAGGGCTACGAGCAGTACTTC. This encodes CATSTNRPKGYEQYF. Using reference TRBV15 and TRBJ2-7 for the parts outside the CDR3, the full variable domain is DAMVIQNPRYQVTQFGKPVTLSCSQTLNHNVMYWYQQKSSQAPKLLFHYYDKDFNNEADTPDNFQSRRPNTSFCFLDIRSPGLGDTAMYLCATSTNRPKGYEQYFGPGTRLTVT.